This T cell receptor (beta chain) was retrieved from a study of cytomegalovirus exposure and HLA in healthy donors. V lost 4 bases and J lost 5, with 17 bases in between. The CDR3 covers 16 residues. Germline V gives CDR1 MNHEY, CDR2 SVGAGI. As regards this clone: What it binds is unknown.

The primer mix had 60 Vbeta and 13 Jbeta primers. Authors' methods: Roughly 11 million of the roughly 80 million unique TCR beta chains counted in a later analysis were shared. The table came from immunoSEQ multiplex PCR; TCRdb's copy has only in-frame clones and leaves some out. V, J and clone size are taken as reported in that table, and D and trimming were inferred from the DNA itself. Among some 120,000 clones, around 72% were seen once, and the ten largest hold approximately 3.8%. Findings and limits, study-wide: Later analysis revealed greater clonal expansion in HLA-associated TCR beta chains than in equally common others.

The sequenced sample consisted of PBMCs. The TCR was taken from a man between 25 and 39 years old in good health and CMV-seronegative. The chain couples TRBV6-5 to TRBJ1-4; tentatively, D is TRBD1 (6 bases). DNA for the CDR3: TGTGCCAGCAGTTCCCCCGGGACAACTAGGAATGAAAAACTGTTTTTT. Its translation: CASSSPGTTRNEKLFF.